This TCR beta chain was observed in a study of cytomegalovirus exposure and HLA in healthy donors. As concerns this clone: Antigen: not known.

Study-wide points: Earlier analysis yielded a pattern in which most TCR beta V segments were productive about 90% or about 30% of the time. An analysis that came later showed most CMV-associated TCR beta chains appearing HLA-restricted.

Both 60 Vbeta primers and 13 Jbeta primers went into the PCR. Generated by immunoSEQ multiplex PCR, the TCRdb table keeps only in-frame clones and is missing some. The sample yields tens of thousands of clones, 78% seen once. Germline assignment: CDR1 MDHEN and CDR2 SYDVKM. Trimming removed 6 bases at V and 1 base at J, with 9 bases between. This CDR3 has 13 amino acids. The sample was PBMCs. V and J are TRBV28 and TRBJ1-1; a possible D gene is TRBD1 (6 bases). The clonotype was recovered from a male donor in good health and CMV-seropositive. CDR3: CASSSTGNTEAFF. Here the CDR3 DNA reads TGTGCCAGCAGCTCGACAGGGAACACTGAAGCTTTCTTT.